The 23 T cell receptor beta chains below all came from one sample that was sequenced in a study of CD8+ T cells in alopecia areata. Extracted RNA was reverse transcribed into cDNA, the sequencing template. The assay was immunoSEQ multiplex PCR, and TCRdb's table has in-frame clones only and misses some. The data hold about 140,000 clones, with 45% to 60% observed a single time. Source: CD4+ T cells sorted from blood, taken at week 0. These receptors came from a human donor with alopecia areata.

This CDR3 is CASSLDRQGGNPGYTF. The CDR3 DNA reads as TGCGCCAGCAGCTTGGACCGACAGGGGGGGAACCCTGGCTACACCTTC. The V gene is TRBV5-1, the J gene TRBJ1-2, with TRBD1 identical over 9 bases. The length of the CDR3 is 16 residues. CDR1 and CDR2 (germline): SGHRS, YFSETQ. V was pared by 0 bases and J by 7 bases, with 10 bases of the junction left unmatched.

The rearrangement joins TRBV30 to TRBJ2-1; 13 nucleotides line up with TRBD2. The V gene end was trimmed by 4 bases and the J gene end by 9 bases; junction bases not matched to a gene: 9. This CDR3 contains 15 residues. Germline V gene sequence: CDR1 GTSNPN, CDR2 SVGIG (reference sequence). CDR3 nucleotides: TGTGCCTGGATTGGAGGACTAGCGGGAGTTACTGAGCAGTTCTTC. As protein: CAWIGGLAGVTEQFF. Full variable domain (remainder filled in from reference TRBV30 and TRBJ2-1): SQTIHQWPATLVQPVGSPLSLECTVEGTSNPNLYWYRQAAGRGLQLLFYSVGIGQISSEVPQNLSASRPQDRQFILSSKKLLLSDSGFYLCAWIGGLAGVTEQFFGPGTRLTVL.

The genes are TRBV6-6 and TRBJ1-3; D not certain. Germline V gives CDR1 MNHNY, CDR2 SVGAGI (reference sequence). This CDR3 region has 16 residues. V was shortened by 0 bases and J by 2 bases, with 11 bases between the two germline ends. The CDR3 reads CASSYSRILAGNTIYF. The CDR3 DNA sequence: TGTGCCAGCAGTTACTCCCGCATTCTAGCTGGAAACACCATATATTTT.

The chain uses TRBV7-2 and TRBJ2-4; D tentatively reads TRBD1 or TRBD2 (5 bases each). The CDR3 extends over 13 amino acids. Between the trimmed V and J ends, which lost 5 bases and 5 bases, there was a span of 10 bases. Germline lookup yields CDR1 SGHTA and CDR2 FQGNSA. CDR3 residues: CASSAGAQNIQYF. The CDR3, as DNA: TGTGCCAGCAGCGCCGGGGCCCAAAACATTCAGTACTTC.

The CDR3 loop reads CASSQPQVPNGELFF. DNA of the CDR3: TGCGCCAGCAGTCAACCCCAGGTCCCTAACGGGGAGCTGTTTTTT. This chain connects TRBV23-1 to TRBJ2-2; unclear D gene. TRBV23-1 is flagged as an ORF with uncertain function. V shed 2 bases and J shed 7 bases, with 14 bases lying between them. The CDR3 has 15 amino acids.

The chain couples TRBV9 to TRBJ1-3, with D hard to call. CDR1 is SGDLS, CDR2 YYNGEE, per germline. The length of the CDR3 is 15 residues. V gave up 4 bases and J gave up 0 bases, with 11 bases separating them. The CDR3 nucleotides read TGTGCCAGCAGCTCCTTGTCCCGCTCTGGAAACACCATATATTTT. This gives the protein CASSSLSRSGNTIYF. The full variable domain, completed using reference TRBV9 and TRBJ1-3, is DSGVTQTPKHLITATGQRVTLRCSPRSGDLSVYWYQQSLDQGLQFLIQYYNGEERAKGNILERFSAQQFPDLHSELNLSSLELGDSALYFCASSSLSRSGNTIYFGEGSWLTVV.

This chain links TRBV29-1 with TRBJ1-4; D remains unclear. V lost 1 base and J 9 bases, leaving 6 bases between the germline ends. Germline lookup yields CDR1 SQVTM and CDR2 ANQGSEA. The CDR3 loop spans 11 amino acids. This CDR3 is CSVEVGKKLFF. CDR3 bases: TGCAGCGTTGAAGTTGGAAAAAAACTGTTTTTT.

This sequence joins TRBV11-1 and TRBJ2-5; D ambiguous. Per germline, CDR1 SGHAT and CDR2 FQDESV (reference sequence). Between the trimmed V and J ends, which lost 1 base and 5 bases, there was a span of 5 bases. The CDR3 is made up of 12 amino acids. As DNA, the CDR3 is TGTGCCAGCAGCTTAGACCGGGAGACCCAGTACTTC. This sequence encodes CASSLDRETQYF. Together with reference TRBV11-1 and TRBJ2-5, the CDR3 gives the full variable domain: EAEVAQSPRYKITEKSQAVAFWCDPISGHATLYWYRQILGQGPELLVQFQDESVVDDSQLPKDRFSAERLKGVDSTLKIQPAELGDSAMYLCASSLDRETQYFGPGTRLLVL.

The table lists this clone with many counts. V gene TRBV4-3 combines with J gene TRBJ2-1, with a tentative D call TRBD2 (6 bases). The CDR3 totals 15 residues. Germline CDR1 is LGHNA and CDR2 is YSLEER. Trimming pared 0 bases from V and 9 bases from J, leaving 15 bases between. The chain's CDR3 is CASSQEASLRGEQFF. CDR3 in DNA: TGCGCCAGCAGCCAAGAGGCTAGCCTGCGGGGTGAGCAGTTCTTC.

This clone was seen more than once but under ten times. V and J are TRBV6-5 and TRBJ1-1; D is uncertain. The CDR3 contains 14 residues. V was pared by 2 bases and J by 1 base, with 8 bases between. Germline assignment: CDR1 MNHEY and CDR2 SVGAGI. The CDR3 DNA follows: TGTGCCAGCAGTTACACTCAGGCGAACACTGAAGCTTTCTTT. It specifies CASSYTQANTEAFF.

The V and J genes are TRBV7-2 and TRBJ2-7, with D unresolved. Germline V lookup: CDR1 SGHTA, CDR2 FQGNSA. Deletions cut 3 bases from V and 4 bases from J, with 19 bases between. CDR3 length: 16 residues. The CDR3: CASSLNIRAPRYEQYF. The CDR3 region has the DNA TGTGCCAGCAGCTTGAACATTCGGGCCCCCCGTTACGAGCAGTACTTC.

The chain joins TRBV7-8 to TRBJ1-5; 7 bases align to TRBD1. CDR1 is SGHVS and CDR2 is FQNEAQ in the germline V gene. V lost 5 bases to trimming and J lost 2 bases; unmatched junction nucleotides: 6. The CDR3 has 15 amino acids. The CDR3 reads CASSRDSRGNQPQHF. The CDR3 DNA reads as TGTGCCAGCAGCCGGGACAGTAGGGGCAATCAGCCCCAGCATTTT. Full variable domain (rest looked up from reference TRBV7-8 and TRBJ1-5): GAGVSQSPRYKVAKRGQDVALRCDPISGHVSLFWYQQALGQGPEFLTYFQNEAQLDKSGLPSDRFFAERPEGSVSTLKIQRTQQEDSAVYLCASSRDSRGNQPQHFGDGTRLSIL.

CDR3 amino acids: CASSVGESVGITGELFF. The CDR3 bases are TGTGCCAGCAGCGTAGGGGAATCGGTGGGGATCACCGGGGAGCTGTTTTTT. The rearrangement joins TRBV9 to TRBJ2-2, with D unresolved. V lost 0 bases, J lost 4 bases, and 16 bases lay in between. The germline V gene encodes CDR1 SGDLS and CDR2 YYNGEE. The CDR3 is made up of 17 amino acids.

This clone was observed a few times. J is TRBJ1-5 and V is TRBV5-1, with D perhaps matching TRBD1 (5 bases). The CDR3 is 14 residues long. V shed 0 bases and J shed 1 base, with 5 bases lying between them. CDR1 and CDR2 from the germline V gene are SGHRS and YFSETQ. CDR3 DNA sequence: TGCGCCAGCAGCTTGGGACAGAGCAATCAGCCCCAGCATTTT. Its protein is CASSLGQSNQPQHF.

V usage is TRBV7-3 and J usage is TRBJ2-6, with a weak D call TRBD2 (6 bases). This CDR3 is 18 amino acids long. V lost 4 bases to trimming and J lost 1 base, with 17 bases between them. Germline CDR1 is SGHTA and CDR2 is FQGTGA. This CDR3 reads CASSSLVTGGSGANVLTF. CDR3 nucleotide sequence: TGTGCCAGCAGCTCACTAGTTACCGGGGGTTCTGGGGCCAACGTCCTGACTTTC.

This clone was observed once. V gene TRBV27 combines with J gene TRBJ1-5; D ambiguous. Germline loops: CDR1 MNHEY, CDR2 SMNVEV (reference sequence). The CDR3 totals 15 residues. Trimming removed 0 bases from V and 1 base from J, with 7 bases in between. CDR3: CASSLSSGSNQPQHF. CDR3 nucleotides: TGTGCCAGCAGTTTATCTTCCGGGAGCAATCAGCCCCAGCATTTT.

This clone was seen a single time. The J gene is TRBJ2-5, the V gene TRBV27, with 7 nucleotides matching TRBD1. The germline gives CDR1 MNHEY, CDR2 SMNVEV (reference sequence). This CDR3 contains 16 residues. Trimming removed 4 bases from V and 4 bases from J; junction bases left unmatched: 12. The CDR3 is CASSSPTGKIGETQYF. CDR3 nucleotides: TGTGCCAGCAGTTCTCCGACAGGGAAGATCGGAGAGACCCAGTACTTC.

The sample holds a few counts of this clone. The chain recombines TRBV29-1 with TRBJ2-1; 14 bases map to TRBD2. CDR3 size: 13 residues. Germline-derived CDR1 and CDR2 are SQVTM and ANQGSEA. V trimming: 6 bases; J trimming: 15 bases; junction bases outside the gene matches: 10. CDR3 sequence: CSVERTSGRWRFF. DNA of the CDR3: TGCAGCGTCGAAAGGACTAGCGGGAGGTGGAGGTTCTTC.

This clone came up a few times. The chain uses TRBV16 and TRBJ2-4; D tentatively fits TRBD1 or TRBD2 (5 bases each). The CDR3 runs 13 residues. Germline CDR1 reads KGHSY; CDR2 reads FQNENV. Trimming pared 5 bases from V and 0 bases from J, leaving 5 bases between. The CDR3 DNA reads TGTGCCAGCAGCGGGACAGCCAAAAACATTCAGTACTTC. Protein product: CASSGTAKNIQYF.

The V and J genes are TRBV7-2 and TRBJ1-1, with 8 bases aligning to TRBD1. The CDR3 extends over 17 amino acids. Germline lookup yields CDR1 SGHTA and CDR2 FQGNSA. J gave up 5 bases and V 5 bases, and 16 bases lay outside the gene matches. Written as DNA, the CDR3 is TGTGCCAGCAGCCCTCGAACTGGGGGGACAGGAGGGACTGAAGCTTTCTTT. Protein sequence: CASSPRTGGTGGTEAFF. Complete variable domain (other parts from reference TRBV7-2 and TRBJ1-1): GAGVSQSPSNKVTEKGKDVELRCDPISGHTALYWYRQSLGQGLEFLIYFQGNSAPDKSGLPSDRFSAERTGGSVSTLTIQRTQQEDSAVYLCASSPRTGGTGGTEAFFGQGTRLTVV.

The chain couples TRBV9 to TRBJ2-3; maybe TRBD1 (5 bases). The CDR3 sequence is 15 residues long. The V and J ends lost 2 bases and 3 bases respectively, with 13 bases between them. CDR1 is SGDLS and CDR2 is YYNGEE in the germline V gene. Here the CDR3 reads CASSVDSPRTDTQYF. The CDR3, as DNA: TGTGCCAGCAGCGTCGACAGTCCTCGTACAGATACGCAGTATTTT.

This clone was observed a handful of times. This chain links TRBV11-1 with TRBJ2-7; D is unresolved. Germline V CDR1 and CDR2: SGHAT, FQDESV (reference sequence). Deletions cut 5 bases from V and 3 bases from J, with 5 bases between. The CDR3 sequence is 11 residues long. The DNA of the CDR3 is TGTGCCAGCAGCCTCCACTACGAGCAGTACTTC. It codes for CASSLHYEQYF.

This clone was seen a handful of times. The V gene is TRBV7-9, the J gene TRBJ2-6; no clear D. Trimming removed 6 bases from V and 0 bases from J, with 12 bases in between. The CDR3 totals 16 residues. CDR1 and CDR2 from the germline V gene are SEHNR and FQNEAQ (reference sequence). In DNA form, the CDR3 reads TGTGCCAGCAGTCACACACCGTACTCTGGGGCCAACGTCCTGACTTTC. Translated: CASSHTPYSGANVLTF.